Each of the 17 T cell receptor beta chains below was sequenced from the same sample in a study of T-cell memory formation after mild COVID-19. TCRdb reanalysed the 5' RACE reads using MiXCR and keeps one entry per CDR3 protein. The profile shows just under 350,000 distinct CDR3 sequences, around 13% of them singletons. The specimen sequenced was PBMCs or a T cell subset sorted from them (not recorded which). The source is a man aged 18-30 years who had mild COVID-19 (a few samples of this study predate the infection). Cell type and time point are not known.

This clonotype came up a few times. The chain couples TRBV7-2 to TRBJ2-5; either TRBD1 or TRBD2 may fit D (5 bases each). Germline CDR1 and CDR2: SGHTA and FQGNSA. V gave up 3 bases and J gave up 0 bases, with 8 bases separating them. This CDR3 spans 14 amino acids. The CDR3 spells CASSFRGYQETQYF. The DNA of the CDR3 is TGTGCCAGCAGCTTTCGGGGCTACCAAGAGACCCAGTACTTC.

This clonotype was observed at least ten times. The chain joins TRBV28 to TRBJ1-1, with 7 nucleotides matching TRBD1. CDR1 MDHEN and CDR2 SYDVKM come from the germline V gene. The trim removed 6 bases at V and 0 bases at J, leaving 4 bases unmatched. The CDR3 loop spans 14 amino acids. This chain's CDR3 is CASSRGDMNTEAFF. The CDR3 nucleotides are TGTGCCAGCAGCAGGGGGGATATGAACACTGAAGCTTTCTTT. Together with reference TRBV28 and TRBJ1-1, the CDR3 gives the full variable domain: DVKVTQSSRYLVKRTGEKVFLECVQDMDHENMFWYRQDPGLGLRLIYFSYDVKMKEKGDIPEGYSVSREKKERFSLILESASTNQTSMYLCASSRGDMNTEAFFGQGTRLTVV.

This clonotype was recorded many times. This chain uses TRBV18 with TRBJ2-7, with 9 bases fitting TRBD1. Germline trimming cut 1 base from V and 5 bases from J; bases unmatched to any gene: 6. Germline V CDR1 and CDR2: KGHSH, LQKENI. This CDR3 comprises 15 residues. The CDR3 reads CASSPRQDRGDEQYF. The CDR3 DNA reads as TGTGCCAGCTCACCACGTCAGGACAGGGGCGACGAGCAGTACTTC.

CDR3 DNA: TGCGCCAGCAGCCCATATGCAGGGGCTGGGGCCAACGTCCTGACTTTC. Residues: CASSPYAGAGANVLTF. The chain couples TRBV5-1 to TRBJ2-6; possible D gene TRBD1, 6 bases. Per the germline V gene, CDR1 is SGHRS and CDR2 is YFSETQ. V dropped 4 bases and J dropped 2 bases, with 13 bases sitting between them. The CDR3 extends over 16 amino acids.

This sequence joins TRBV5-1 and TRBJ2-2, with a tentative D call TRBD1 (6 bases). Per germline, CDR1 SGHRS and CDR2 YFSETQ. The V gene lost 0 bases and the J gene lost 2 bases, with 8 bases spanning the gap. The length of the CDR3 is 15 residues. CDR3 loop: CASSLADSNTGELFF. The CDR3 DNA sequence: TGCGCCAGCAGCTTGGCGGACAGCAACACCGGGGAGCTGTTTTTT. Filled out from reference TRBV5-1 and TRBJ2-2, the complete variable domain reads KAGVTQTPRYLIKTRGQQVTLSCSPISGHRSVSWYQQTPGQGLQFLFEYFSETQRNKGNFPGRFSGRQFSNSRSEMNVSTLELGDSALYLCASSLADSNTGELFFGEGSRLTVL.

The chain carries TRBV5-4 and TRBJ2-1; 7 positions match TRBD2. The V gene's germline CDR1 is SGHNT and CDR2 YYREEE (reference sequence). With V trimmed by 5 bases and J by 3 bases, 11 bases remained unmatched. The CDR3 sequence is 16 residues long. CDR3 sequence: CASSRWGGDRYNEQFF. CDR3 nucleotide sequence: TGTGCCAGCAGTCGCTGGGGGGGTGACCGCTACAATGAGCAGTTCTTC. Filled out from reference TRBV5-4 and TRBJ2-1, the complete variable domain reads ETGVTQSPTHLIKTRGQQVTLRCSSQSGHNTVSWYQQALGQGPQFIFQYYREEENGRGNFPPRFSGLQFPNYSSELNVNALELDDSALYLCASSRWGGDRYNEQFFGPGTRLTVL.

CDR3 in amino acids: CASSLLGGTPTNEQFF. The CDR3 DNA is TGTGCCAGCAGCTTATTAGGCGGGACCCCAACCAATGAGCAGTTCTTC. The chain is built from TRBV7-9 and TRBJ2-1, with TRBD2 as a possible D gene (6 bases). The CDR3 is 16 residues long. Germline V gene data show CDR1 as SEHNR and CDR2 as FQNEAQ (reference sequence). The ends were cut back, 2 bases at V and 6 bases at J, with 17 bases in the middle.

This clonotype was observed a handful of times. The chain joins TRBV18 to TRBJ1-3; D perhaps matches TRBD1 (5 bases). Per the germline V gene, CDR1 is KGHSH and CDR2 is LQKENI. Trimming left V 6 bases short and J 1 base short, with 16 bases between. The CDR3 sequence is 16 residues long. The CDR3 spells CASSEGSQRSGNTIYF. DNA of the CDR3: TGTGCCAGCTCGGAGGGGAGTCAGAGATCTGGAAACACCATATATTTT. Supplemented by reference TRBV18 and TRBJ1-3, the full variable domain reads NAGVMQNPRHLVRRRGQEARLRCSPMKGHSHVYWYRQLPEEGLKFMVYLQKENIIDESGMPKERFSAEFPKEGPSILRIQQVVRGDSAAYFCASSEGSQRSGNTIYFGEGSWLTVV.

This clonotype was seen a few times. The gene calls are TRBV12-3 or TRBV12-4 and TRBJ1-5; 10 bases align to TRBD1. The CDR3 is 15 amino acids. J was trimmed by 7 bases and V by 2 bases; bases with no gene match: 5. The CDR3 DNA follows: TGTGCCAGCAGTTTAAGGCGGACAGGGGGACAGCCCCAGCATTTT. The encoded protein is CASSLRRTGGQPQHF.

The CDR3 sequence is CSAHGGGSTGELFF. Here the CDR3 DNA reads TGCAGTGCTCATGGCGGGGGTAGCACCGGGGAGCTGTTTTTT. The chain links TRBV20-1 to TRBJ2-2; 7 bases line up with TRBD2. The CDR3 totals 14 residues. Losses at the gene ends were 5 bases for V and 4 bases for J; bases not matched to a gene: 7. Germline V gene data show CDR1 as DFQATT and CDR2 as SNEGSKA (reference sequence).

The gene calls are TRBV12-3 or TRBV12-4 and TRBJ1-2, with unresolved D. Trimming stripped 5 bases from V and 4 bases from J, with 11 bases between. The CDR3 length is 13 residues. Written as DNA, the CDR3 is TGTGCCAGCAGTACTCATGAACCCTATGGCTACACCTTC. Protein: CASSTHEPYGYTF.

The rearrangement links TRBV7-8 to TRBJ2-7, with no clear D. V shed 7 bases and J shed 3 bases, with 13 bases lying between them. Germline-derived CDR1 and CDR2 are SGHVS and FQNEAQ. The CDR3 is made up of 13 amino acids. The DNA of the CDR3 is TGTGCCAGCATCCCGGCAGGCAACTACGAGCAGTACTTC. It specifies CASIPAGNYEQYF. Looking up the rest from reference TRBV7-8 and TRBJ2-7 gives the full variable domain: GAGVSQSPRYKVAKRGQDVALRCDPISGHVSLFWYQQALGQGPEFLTYFQNEAQLDKSGLPSDRFFAERPEGSVSTLKIQRTQQEDSAVYLCASIPAGNYEQYFGPGTRLTVT.

This clonotype has only a few counts. This chain uses TRBV29-1 with TRBJ2-2, with D possibly TRBD2 on 5 matching bases. This CDR3 contains 13 residues. Germline CDR1 and CDR2: SQVTM and ANQGSEA. Trimming removed 4 bases at V and 3 bases at J, with 9 bases between. CDR3 loop: CSVVGRDTGELFF. The CDR3 DNA is TGCAGCGTTGTCGGGCGGGACACCGGGGAGCTGTTTTTT.

This clonotype has a handful of counts. The rearrangement uses TRBV29-1 and TRBJ2-2; 8 bases map to TRBD1. Germline CDR1 is SQVTM and CDR2 is ANQGSEA. The CDR3 is 14 residues long. Trimming removed 4 bases from V and 4 bases from J; junction bases left unmatched: 5. CDR3 in amino acids: CSVGRQGSTGELFF. DNA of the CDR3: TGCAGCGTTGGAAGACAGGGGTCCACCGGGGAGCTGTTTTTT.

The rearrangement links TRBV10-3 to TRBJ2-1; 9 bases map to TRBD2. The ends lost 1 base at V and 5 bases at J; junction bases unmatched: 9. This CDR3 spans 17 amino acids. In germline, CDR1 is ENHRY, CDR2 SYGVKD. As DNA, the CDR3 is TGTGCCATCAGTGAGTTGACTAGCGGATATTCAAACAATGAGCAGTTCTTC. Translating it yields CAISELTSGYSNNEQFF.

The chain links TRBV4-3 to TRBJ1-4; the D gene is possibly TRBD1 (5 bases). Germline CDR1 and CDR2: LGHNA and YSLEER. CDR3 size: 18 residues. Trimming removed 4 bases at V and 8 bases at J, with 26 bases between. The CDR3 sequence is CASSPRPIISGTREKLFF. In nucleotides, the CDR3 is TGCGCCAGCAGCCCCCGTCCGATCATATCCGGGACCAGAGAAAAACTGTTTTTT.

This clonotype was seen repeatedly, ten times or more. J is TRBJ2-1 and V is TRBV7-3, with no clear D. V lost 4 bases to trimming and J lost 7 bases, with 8 bases between them. This CDR3 has 12 amino acids. Germline lookup yields CDR1 SGHTA and CDR2 FQGTGA. The chain's CDR3 is CASSSSRNEQFF. Written as DNA, the CDR3 is TGTGCCAGCAGCTCCTCCCGTAATGAGCAGTTCTTC. Filled out from reference TRBV7-3 and TRBJ2-1, the complete variable domain reads GAGVSQTPSNKVTEKGKYVELRCDPISGHTALYWYRQSLGQGPEFLIYFQGTGAADDSGLPNDRFFAVRPEGSVSTLKIQRTERGDSAVYLCASSSSRNEQFFGPGTRLTVL.